This T cell receptor beta chain was sequenced during a study of control samples from healthy donors and cancer patients. Using immunoSEQ multiplex PCR, the repertoire was profiled, and TCRdb retains in-frame clones only, with some absent. The data hold about 92,000 clones, with roughly 82% observed a single time. A single count supports this clone. This CDR3 has 15 residues. Trimming took 2 bases from V and 7 from J, leaving 14 bases between them. From germline, CDR1 is SGHTA and CDR2 FQGNSA. The sequence was collected from a woman aged 55-70 years in good health. The chain has TRBV7-2 and TRBJ1-4; no definite D call. The specimen was blood. CDR3 sequence: CASSLNTGSGEKLFF. CDR3 in DNA: TGTGCCAGCAGCTTAAACACCGGGTCAGGTGAAAAACTGTTTTTT.